This T cell receptor (beta chain) emerged from a study of T cell changes during pregnancy in multiple sclerosis. The table came from immunoSEQ multiplex PCR; TCRdb's copy has only in-frame clones and leaves some out. The sample holds 40,000 to 55,000 clones; 85% to 90% are singletons and the top ten take around 0.6%. Trimming cost V 0 bases and J 3 bases; bases outside gene matches: 5. CDR1 is SQVTM and CDR2 is ANQGSEA in the germline V gene. This CDR3 has 14 amino acids. The sequencing here drew on CD4+ T cells from peripheral blood mononuclear cells, taken in the first trimester of pregnancy. The gene calls are TRBV29-1 and TRBJ2-7, with 7 bases identical to TRBD1. This receptor was taken from a female donor with multiple sclerosis, enrolled in a pregnancy study. CDR3 protein: CSVEEAGGRYEQYF. The CDR3 bases are TGCAGCGTTGAAGAGGCAGGGGGTCGCTACGAGCAGTACTTC.